This T cell receptor (beta chain) came from a study of identical twins. General study findings and limits: Insertions were fewer in abundant cord blood beta clonotypes, whereas memory repertoires showed none of this pattern.

Template switching added a universal primer binding site, and final cDNA carried unique molecular identifiers. From the 5' RACE reads, TCRdb called clonotypes with MiXCR, one entry per CDR3 protein. The sample yields around 1.7 million distinct CDR3 sequences, under 35% seen once. The CDR3 loop spans 17 amino acids. V lost 2 bases to trimming and J lost 0 bases, with 14 bases between them. CDR1 and CDR2 from the germline V gene are DFQATT and SNEGSKA (reference sequence). With regard to this clonotype: Its antigen is not identified.

The sequence derives from a newborn girl in good health. The V and J genes are TRBV20-1 and TRBJ1-6; D unclear. The sequenced sample was cord blood. Here the CDR3 DNA reads TGCAGTGCTAGAATAGACACTTTACGCTCCTATAATTCACCCCTCCACTTT. Its translation: CSARIDTLRSYNSPLHF.